The clone carrying this T cell receptor (beta chain) was seen at least ten times. Its antigen is not known. The CDR3 totals 11 residues. V dropped 6 bases and J dropped 5 bases, with 8 bases sitting between them. Germline CDR1 SNHLY, CDR2 FYNNEI. The record originates from a study of CD8+CD57+ T cells in acquired aplastic anemia. Across the whole study: Isolated CD4+ and CD8+ cells, once sorted, yielded DNA averaging roughly 3.2 ug.

CDR3 and TCR beta VDJ profiling relied on a genomic DNA template. TCRdb itself ran the reads through MiXCR, one entry per CDR3 protein. The repertoire includes hundreds of thousands of distinct CDR3 sequences, 25% to 40% of them detected once, and approximately 0.82% sits in the top ten. Study-wide results and limits: CD8+ Simpson's diversity in patients was not significantly different from that in controls.

Before being chosen for sequencing, patients had shown CD8+CD57+ cell expansion by flow cytometry. Sequenced: sorted CD4+, CD8+, or CD8+CD57+ T cells (not recorded which) from PBMCs. The TCR originated in a human donor with aplastic anemia. The genes are TRBV2 and TRBJ2-7, with D unclear. The CDR3 DNA is TGTGCCAGCAGCCACTACAACGAGCAGTACTTC. Translated: CASSHYNEQYF.